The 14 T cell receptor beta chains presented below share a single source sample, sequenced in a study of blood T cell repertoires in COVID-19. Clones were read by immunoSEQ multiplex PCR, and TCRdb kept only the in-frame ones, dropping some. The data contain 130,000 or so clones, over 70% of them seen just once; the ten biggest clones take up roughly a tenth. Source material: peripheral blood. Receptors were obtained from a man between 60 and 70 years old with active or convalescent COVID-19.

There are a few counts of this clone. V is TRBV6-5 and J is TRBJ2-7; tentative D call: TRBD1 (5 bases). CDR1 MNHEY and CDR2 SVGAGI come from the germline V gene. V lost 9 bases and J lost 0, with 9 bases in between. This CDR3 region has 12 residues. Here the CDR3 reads CASRGHSYEQYF. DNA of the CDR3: TGTGCCAGTAGGGGCCACTCCTACGAGCAGTACTTC.

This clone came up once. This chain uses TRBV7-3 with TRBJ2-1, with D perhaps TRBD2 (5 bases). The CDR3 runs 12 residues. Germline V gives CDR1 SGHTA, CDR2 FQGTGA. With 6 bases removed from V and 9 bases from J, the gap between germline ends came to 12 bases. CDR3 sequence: CASRFEGSEQFF. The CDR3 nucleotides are TGTGCCAGCAGATTCGAAGGGAGTGAGCAGTTCTTC.

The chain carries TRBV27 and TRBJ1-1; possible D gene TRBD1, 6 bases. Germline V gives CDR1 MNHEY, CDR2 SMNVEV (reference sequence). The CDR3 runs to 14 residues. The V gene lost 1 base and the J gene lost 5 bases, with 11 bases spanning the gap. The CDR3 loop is CASSLYSQGTEAFF. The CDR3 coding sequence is TGTGCCAGCAGTTTATATTCTCAGGGGACTGAAGCTTTCTTT.

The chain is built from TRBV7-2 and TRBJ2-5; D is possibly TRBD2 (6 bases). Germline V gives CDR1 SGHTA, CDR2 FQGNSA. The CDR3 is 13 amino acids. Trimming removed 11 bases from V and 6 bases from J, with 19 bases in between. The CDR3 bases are TGTGCCGCAGTCGGGCTAGCGAGGCAGACCCAGTACTTC. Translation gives CAAVGLARQTQYF.

The CDR3 DNA follows: TGTGCCAGCAGCCAAAACTTAGCGGGAGCCCCCTACGAGCAGTACTTC. Translating it yields CASSQNLAGAPYEQYF. V and J are TRBV4-2 and TRBJ2-7, with 9 bases identical to TRBD2. This CDR3 has 16 residues. V trimming: 2 bases; J trimming: 2 bases; junction bases outside the gene matches: 7. The germline gives CDR1 LGHNA, CDR2 YNFKEQ.

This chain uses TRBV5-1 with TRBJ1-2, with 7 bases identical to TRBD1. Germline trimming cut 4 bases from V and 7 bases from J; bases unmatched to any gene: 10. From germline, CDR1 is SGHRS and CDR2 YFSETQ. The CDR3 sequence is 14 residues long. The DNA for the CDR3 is TGCGCCAGCAGCCTCGACAGGGAAAACGGTGGCTACACCTTC. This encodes CASSLDRENGGYTF.

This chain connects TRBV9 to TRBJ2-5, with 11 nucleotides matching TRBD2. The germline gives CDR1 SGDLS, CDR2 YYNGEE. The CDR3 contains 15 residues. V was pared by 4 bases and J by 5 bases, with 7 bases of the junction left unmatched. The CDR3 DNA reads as TGTGCCAGCAGCCCCCGACTAGCGGGATTGGAGACCCAGTACTTC. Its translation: CASSPRLAGLETQYF.

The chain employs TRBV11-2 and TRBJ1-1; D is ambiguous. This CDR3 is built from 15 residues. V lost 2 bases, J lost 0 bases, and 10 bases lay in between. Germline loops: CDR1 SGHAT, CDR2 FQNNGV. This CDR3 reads CASSLPQAMNTEAFF. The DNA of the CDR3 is TGTGCCAGCAGCTTACCGCAGGCAATGAACACTGAAGCTTTCTTT.

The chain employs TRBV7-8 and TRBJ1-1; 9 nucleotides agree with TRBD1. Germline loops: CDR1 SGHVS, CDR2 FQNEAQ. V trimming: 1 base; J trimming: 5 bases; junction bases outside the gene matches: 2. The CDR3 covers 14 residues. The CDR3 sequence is CASSLGQGVTEAFF. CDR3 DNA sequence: TGTGCCAGCAGCTTAGGACAGGGGGTTACTGAAGCTTTCTTT.

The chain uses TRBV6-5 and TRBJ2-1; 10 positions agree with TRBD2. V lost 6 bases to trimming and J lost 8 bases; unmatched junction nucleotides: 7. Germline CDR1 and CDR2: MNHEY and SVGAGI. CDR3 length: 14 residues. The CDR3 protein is CASSLLAGPHEQFF. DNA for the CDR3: TGTGCCAGCAGCCTACTAGCGGGACCCCATGAGCAGTTCTTC.

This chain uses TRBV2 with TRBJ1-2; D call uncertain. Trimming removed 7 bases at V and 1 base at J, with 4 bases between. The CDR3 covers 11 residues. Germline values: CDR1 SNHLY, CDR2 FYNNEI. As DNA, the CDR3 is TGTGCCAGCACCTATAACTATGGCTACACCTTC. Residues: CASTYNYGYTF.

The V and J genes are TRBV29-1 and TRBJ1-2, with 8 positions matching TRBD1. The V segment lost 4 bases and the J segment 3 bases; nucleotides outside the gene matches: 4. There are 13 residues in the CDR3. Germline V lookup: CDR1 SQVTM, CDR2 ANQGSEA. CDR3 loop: CSVGDRRHYGYTF. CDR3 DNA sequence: TGCAGCGTTGGGGACAGGCGACACTATGGCTACACCTTC.

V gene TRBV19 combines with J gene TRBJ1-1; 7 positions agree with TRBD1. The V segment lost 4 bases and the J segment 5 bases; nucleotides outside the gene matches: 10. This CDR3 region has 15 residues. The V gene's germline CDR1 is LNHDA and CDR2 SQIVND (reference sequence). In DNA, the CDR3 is TGTGCCAGTAGTACCCCAACAGGGGATTTAACTGAAGCTTTCTTT. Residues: CASSTPTGDLTEAFF.

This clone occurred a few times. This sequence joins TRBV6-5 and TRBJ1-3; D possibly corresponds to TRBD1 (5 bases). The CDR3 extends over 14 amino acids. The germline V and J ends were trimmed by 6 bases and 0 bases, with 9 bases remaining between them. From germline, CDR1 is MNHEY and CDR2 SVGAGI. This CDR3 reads CASSPGLSGNTIYF. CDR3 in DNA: TGTGCCAGCAGCCCGGGACTCTCTGGAAACACCATATATTTT.